This T cell receptor beta chain comes out of a study of blood T cell repertoires in COVID-19. Looking at the study overall: The United States, Italy and Spain provided the acute and convalescent COVID-19 samples.

The CDR3 contains 14 residues. Looked up from germline, CDR1 is SGDLS and CDR2 is YYNGEE. V lost 0 bases, J lost 0 bases, and 6 bases lay in between. Seattle patient enrollment occurred during active infection, with longitudinal follow-up thereafter. In the original processing: Estimates of nucleated cell counts were drawn from the amplification of reference gene primers. Method: immunoSEQ multiplex PCR; TCRdb's copy keeps in-frame clones and lacks some. The D gene and trimming were derived from the DNA, and the V and J assignments and clone size from that table. The sample has fewer than 65,000 clones, 75% to 90% seen once; the top ten hold 18%.

The V and J genes are TRBV9 and TRBJ1-1, with D perhaps matching TRBD1 (5 bases). The receptor was derived from a woman in her fifties or sixties with COVID-19, enrolled during active disease. Specimen: peripheral blood. CDR3: CASSVGQMNTEAFF. In DNA form, the CDR3 reads TGTGCCAGCAGCGTAGGACAGATGAACACTGAAGCTTTCTTT. Looking up the rest from reference TRBV9 and TRBJ1-1 gives the full variable domain: DSGVTQTPKHLITATGQRVTLRCSPRSGDLSVYWYQQSLDQGLQFLIQYYNGEERAKGNILERFSAQQFPDLHSELNLSSLELGDSALYFCASSVGQMNTEAFFGQGTRLTVV.